This T cell receptor (beta chain) appears in the sequencing data of a study of blood T cell repertoires in COVID-19. About the study: The study drew acute and convalescent COVID-19 samples from the United States, Italy and Spain. Sources were T cells, B-cell-depleted T cells, or PBMCs; the material itself was cDNA or gDNA.

This clone turned up a few times. As handled by the study authors: Reference gene primer amplification gave estimated nucleated cell counts. Libraries were prepared by immunoSEQ multiplex PCR; TCRdb keeps only in-frame clonotypes and omits some of them. That table supplies the V and J calls and clone size; D and trimming were determined from the DNA. The sample shows 100,000 to 150,000 clones, 81% of them seen only once. Seattle cases were enrolled at active infection and followed longitudinally. Looked up from germline, CDR1 is SGHDT and CDR2 is YYEEEE. V was pared by 0 bases and J by 5 bases, with 9 bases between. There are 14 residues in the CDR3.

This TCR came from a young man with COVID-19, enrolled during active disease. The rearrangement joins TRBV5-6 to TRBJ2-4; possible D gene TRBD1, 5 bases. Sequences were obtained from peripheral blood. The CDR3 region has the DNA TGTGCCAGCAGCTTGGGGACAACCCAAAACATTCAGTACTTC. Its translation is CASSLGTTQNIQYF. Based on the CDR3 plus reference TRBV5-6 and TRBJ2-4, the full variable domain is DAGVTQSPTHLIKTRGQQVTLRCSPKSGHDTVSWYQQALGQGPQFIFQYYEEEERQRGNFPDRFSGHQFPNYSSELNVNALLLGDSALYLCASSLGTTQNIQYFGAGTRLSVL.